This is a list of T cell receptor beta chains from one sample in a study of T-cell reconstitution after alpha-beta-depleted transplantation in children. Each CDR3 protein gets one entry after TCRdb re-called the PCR reads with MiXCR. The sample records around 130,000 distinct CDR3 sequences, about 9.5% being singletons. Sample: PBMCs, mostly from graft donor cells, taken 180 days after TCRalphabeta/CD19-depleted stem cell transplant. Every receptor here comes from a girl less than two years old who had a stem cell transplant for combined immunodeficiency, so the T cells may come from the graft donor. CDR3s include the opening cysteine and the closing phenylalanine or tryptophan. D genes are given only for firm matches. Part of the rows lack a size; the others show once, few, many or a class for expanded clones.

>many|TRBV7-7|.|TRBJ2-7
TGTGCTAGCAGCTCCGGACTGACCTACGAGCAGTACTTC
CASSSGLTYEQYF
>.|TRBV9|TRBD1|TRBJ2-3
TGTGCCAGCAGCCCGCCCCGGGACAGGGACACAGATACGCAGTATTTT
CASSPPRDRDTDTQYF
>.|TRBV12-3/TRBV12-4|.|TRBJ2-7
TGTGCCAGCAGTTGGAGCAGCGAGCAGTACTTC
CASSWSSEQYF
>many|TRBV20-1|.|TRBJ1-2
TGCAGTGCTAGAGTAGACCCCGGGCCCAAAGGCTACACCTTC
CSARVDPGPKGYTF
>.|TRBV3-1|TRBD2|TRBJ2-1
TGTGCCAGCAGCCGAGTTAGCGGGACTAGCGGGAGCAGGAATGAGCAGTTCTTC
CASSRVSGTSGSRNEQFF
>few|TRBV7-2|.|TRBJ1-2
TGTGCCAGCAGCTTAGACCAGGGAACGGGCTACACCTTC
CASSLDQGTGYTF
>.|TRBV5-4|.|TRBJ2-1
TGTGCCAGCAGCTTGAGGGGGCGGGAGGAGCAGTTCTTC
CASSLRGREEQFF
>.|TRBV12-3/TRBV12-4|TRBD1|TRBJ2-7
TGTGCCAGCAGCCTACGGGACAGGAACAACGAGCAGTACTTC
CASSLRDRNNEQYF
>.|TRBV11-1|TRBD2|TRBJ2-7
TGTGCCAGCAGCTTAGAAACCCCTAGCGGGCCTTACCCCTACGAGCAGTACTTC
CASSLETPSGPYPYEQYF
>.|TRBV11-1|TRBD2|TRBJ2-1
TGTGCCAGCAGCCCGAGGGGATCCGGGGGGAACGACTACAATGAGCAGTTCTTC
CASSPRGSGGNDYNEQFF
>.|TRBV5-4|.|TRBJ2-6
TGTGCCAGCAGCTTCGGCCCAGGACGCTCTGGGGCCAACGTCCTGACTTTC
CASSFGPGRSGANVLTF
>.|TRBV5-1|.|TRBJ2-7
TGCGCCAGCAGCTTGGCTACTCAGGCCGTCGAGCAGTACTTC
CASSLATQAVEQYF
>.|TRBV5-1|.|TRBJ2-7
TGCGCCAGCAGCCCACAGGGATCGAGCGAGCAGTACTTC
CASSPQGSSEQYF
>.|TRBV20-1|TRBD2|TRBJ2-7
TGCAGTGCCATAGCACCGGGACTAGCGGTTTACGAGCAGTACTTC
CSAIAPGLAVYEQYF
>few|TRBV15|.|TRBJ2-7
TGTGCCACCAGCAGTGCGACAGGATCCTCCTACGAGCAGTACTTC
CATSSATGSSYEQYF
>.|TRBV18|.|TRBJ1-5
TGTGCCAGCTCCCGGGGGGGCAGACAGCCCCAGCATTTT
CASSRGGRQPQHF
>few|TRBV12-3/TRBV12-4|.|TRBJ1-2
TGTGCCAGCAGTTCTGGGAGGAGGGCAGGGATCAACTATGGCTACACCTTC
CASSSGRRAGINYGYTF
>few|TRBV20-1|.|TRBJ2-7
TGCAGTGCTACCCAAAGGCGGTTAGCCCATACCTACGAGCAGTACTTC
CSATQRRLAHTYEQYF
>few|TRBV3-1|.|TRBJ1-2
TGTGCCAGCAGCCAAGCGTTTGGTCCTGGTGATGGCTACACCTTC
CASSQAFGPGDGYTF
>few|TRBV29-1|.|TRBJ2-7
TGCAGCGTCGCTACCACCTACGAGCAGTACTTC
CSVATTYEQYF
>few|TRBV20-1|TRBD2|TRBJ2-1
TGCAGTGCTAGAGGTTCGACTAGCGGGAGGGCCTTAAATGAGCAGTTCTTC
CSARGSTSGRALNEQFF
>few|TRBV21-1|.|TRBJ2-5
TGTGCCAGCAGCAGCACCGGGACGCACCAAGAGACCCAGTACTTC
CASSSTGTHQETQYF
>few|TRBV15|.|TRBJ2-2
TGTGCCACCAGCCTCGAGGGGAACACCGGGGAGCTGTTTTTT
CATSLEGNTGELFF
>.|TRBV11-1|.|TRBJ2-3
TGTGCCAGCAGCTTAGTCCCCCGCCCAGATACGCAGTATTTT
CASSLVPRPDTQYF
>few|TRBV5-5|.|TRBJ1-6
TGTGCCAGCAGCTTGGACCTGAACTCACCCCTCCACTTT
CASSLDLNSPLHF
>few|TRBV25-1|.|TRBJ2-7
TGTGCCAGCGGTAGCTACGAGCAGTACTTC
CASGSYEQYF
>.|TRBV9|.|TRBJ2-7
TGTGCCAGCAGCGAAAGGGGCTCCTACGAGCAGTACTTC
CASSERGSYEQYF
>many|TRBV15|.|TRBJ2-7
TGTGCCACCAGCAGAGATCACGCCAGTTCTTACTACGAGCAGTACTTC
CATSRDHASSYYEQYF
>.|TRBV7-9|TRBD1|TRBJ2-7
TGTGCCAGCAGCCCCGGGACAGCTAACTACGAGCAGTACTTC
CASSPGTANYEQYF
>.|TRBV12-3/TRBV12-4|.|TRBJ2-3
TGTGCCAGCAGTTTTTACAGCGCCACAGATACGCAGTATTTT
CASSFYSATDTQYF
>.|TRBV9|.|TRBJ2-2
TGTGCCAGCAGCGTAGCAGGAGGGAACACCGGGGAGCTGTTTTTT
CASSVAGGNTGELFF
>few|TRBV6-2/TRBV6-3|.|TRBJ1-2
TGTGCCAGCAGTTACTCCGATTGGGGCTACACCTTC
CASSYSDWGYTF
>.|TRBV12-3/TRBV12-4|.|TRBJ2-7
TGTGCCAGCAGTTTTTCGTTCGCGGTCGATGGCTCCTACGCGCAGTACTTC
CASSFSFAVDGSYAQYF
>.|TRBV28|.|TRBJ2-5
TGTGCCAGCAATCGCCGGGCCGACCATCTGGAGACCCAGTACTTC
CASNRRADHLETQYF
>.|TRBV28|.|TRBJ2-2
TGTGCCAGCAGTTTATGGGGGCAGAGCGGGGAGCTGTTTTTT
CASSLWGQSGELFF
>few|TRBV5-1|TRBD1|TRBJ2-2
TGCGCCAGCAGCATAACAGGGGCCGGGGAGCTGTTTTTT
CASSITGAGELFF
>few|TRBV20-1|TRBD1|TRBJ2-7
TGCAGTGCTAGAGATTCCCGGACAGGGGGACACGAGCAGTACTTC
CSARDSRTGGHEQYF
>.|TRBV12-3/TRBV12-4|.|TRBJ1-1
TGTGCCACCAGTTTCAGGGCACGGAACACTGAAGCTTTCTTT
CATSFRARNTEAFF
>.|TRBV5-1|.|TRBJ2-1
TGCGCCAGCAGCATCGTCCTGAGCTCCTACAATGAGCAGTTCTTC
CASSIVLSSYNEQFF
>few|TRBV27|TRBD2|TRBJ2-1
TGTGCCAGCAGCCATCTAGGCGGGAGCAGGTACAATGAGCAGTTCTTC
CASSHLGGSRYNEQFF